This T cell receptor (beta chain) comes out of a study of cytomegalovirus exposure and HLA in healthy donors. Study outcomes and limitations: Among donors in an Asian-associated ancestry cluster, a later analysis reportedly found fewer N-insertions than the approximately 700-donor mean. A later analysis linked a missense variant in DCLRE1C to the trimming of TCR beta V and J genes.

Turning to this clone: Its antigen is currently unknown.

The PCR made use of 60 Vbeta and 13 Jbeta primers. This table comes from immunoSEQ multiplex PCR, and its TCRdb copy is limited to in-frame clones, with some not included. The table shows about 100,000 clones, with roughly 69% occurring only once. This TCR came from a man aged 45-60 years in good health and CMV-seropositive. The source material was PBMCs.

The CDR3 region is CASSSAEGAGGYTF. CDR3 DNA: TGTGCCAGCTCATCCGCGGAGGGGGCCGGGGGCTACACCTTC. The chain uses TRBV18 and TRBJ1-2; 7 bases line up with TRBD1. The CDR3 consists of 14 residues. CDR1 is KGHSH and CDR2 is LQKENI in the germline V gene. J was trimmed by 8 bases and V by 5 bases; bases with no gene match: 11. Looking up the rest from reference TRBV18 and TRBJ1-2 gives the full variable domain: NAGVMQNPRHLVRRRGQEARLRCSPMKGHSHVYWYRQLPEEGLKFMVYLQKENIIDESGMPKERFSAEFPKEGPSILRIQQVVRGDSAAYFCASSSAEGAGGYTFGSGTRLTVV.